Below, 9 T cell receptor beta chains from the same sample are listed, as sequenced in a study. TCRdb processed the RT-PCR reads anew with MiXCR; each CDR3 protein has one entry. The sample shows about 680,000 distinct CDR3 sequences, 11% to 15% of them seen only once. Material for sequencing was memory CD4+ T cells from blood. Receptors were obtained from a female donor in good health, serving as a healthy control.

The rearrangement uses TRBV7-2 and TRBJ2-5, with a possible D match to TRBD2 (5 bases). The germline V gene has CDR1 SGHTA and CDR2 FQGNSA. Trimming took 7 bases from V and 2 from J, leaving 14 bases between them. The CDR3 runs 14 residues. In nucleotides, the CDR3 is TGTGCCAGCACCTGGCGGCGGGCGCAAGAGACCCAGTACTTC. Encoded protein: CASTWRRAQETQYF.

The chain has TRBV27 and TRBJ2-1, with D tentatively TRBD2 (6 bases). This CDR3 contains 15 residues. V lost 5 bases and J 3 bases, leaving 14 bases between the germline ends. Germline V CDR1 and CDR2: MNHEY, SMNVEV (reference sequence). The chain's CDR3 is CASSDGGTVYNEQFF. The CDR3 region has the DNA TGTGCCAGCAGTGATGGCGGGACGGTCTACAATGAGCAGTTCTTC.

The sample holds a few counts of this clonotype. J is TRBJ1-3 and V is TRBV7-8; D unresolved. Germline-derived CDR1 and CDR2 are SGHVS and FQNEAQ. V was trimmed by 5 bases and J by 3 bases, leaving 11 bases between them. This CDR3 has 14 amino acids. The CDR3 DNA is TGTGCCAGCAGCCGCCGTCCGGGTGGAAACACCATATATTTT. Its translation: CASSRRPGGNTIYF.

The CDR3 nucleotides are TGCAGTGCTTACGTGATCCACGAGCAGTACTTC. Protein sequence: CSAYVIHEQYF. The J gene is TRBJ2-7, the V gene TRBV20-1, with D hard to call. CDR3 size: 11 residues. The V end was cut by 5 bases, the J end by 5 bases, with 10 bases between. The V gene's germline CDR1 is DFQATT and CDR2 SNEGSKA (reference sequence).

This chain uses TRBV4-2 with TRBJ1-4, with unresolved D. The length of the CDR3 is 16 residues. V lost 4 bases and J lost 2, with 14 bases in between. Germline assignment: CDR1 LGHNA and CDR2 YNFKEQ. CDR3 sequence reads: CASSLQYRSTNEKLFF. CDR3 nucleotide sequence: TGTGCCAGCAGCCTCCAGTATAGGAGTACTAATGAAAAACTGTTTTTT.

This clonotype was detected many times. The chain couples TRBV10-1 to TRBJ2-2; 7 bases line up with TRBD1. The germline CDR1 and CDR2 sequences are WNHNN and SYGVQD (reference sequence). The ends lost 4 bases at V and 5 bases at J; junction bases unmatched: 1. The CDR3 spans 13 residues. The DNA of the CDR3 is TGCGCCAGCAGTGCAGGGGGTACCGGGGAGCTGTTTTTT. Its translation: CASSAGGTGELFF.

This clonotype was picked up a small number of times. V is TRBV6-2 or TRBV6-3 and J is TRBJ2-1; D is perhaps TRBD1 (6 bases). The V end lost 7 bases, the J end lost 2 bases, and 9 bases lay between the germline ends. Germline lookup yields CDR1 MNHEY and CDR2 SVGEGT. The CDR3 has 13 amino acids. CDR3 in DNA: TGTGCCAGCACCTGGGACACCTACAATGAGCAGTTCTTC. Its protein is CASTWDTYNEQFF.

At least ten counts were recorded for this clonotype. V and J are TRBV9 and TRBJ2-3, with D uncertain. V shed 3 bases and J shed 5 bases, with 7 bases lying between them. Per the germline V gene, CDR1 is SGDLS and CDR2 is YYNGEE. The CDR3 consists of 12 residues. The CDR3 nucleotides are TGTGCCAGCAGCGGGTCTGGAGATACGCAGTATTTT. It codes for CASSGSGDTQYF. The full variable domain, in which reference TRBV9 and TRBJ2-3 provide the parts outside the CDR3, is DSGVTQTPKHLITATGQRVTLRCSPRSGDLSVYWYQQSLDQGLQFLIQYYNGEERAKGNILERFSAQQFPDLHSELNLSSLELGDSALYFCASSGSGDTQYFGPGTRLTVL.

In its sample, this clonotype was seen a few times. The CDR3: CAISVSGQYEQYF. Here the CDR3 DNA reads TGTGCCATCAGTGTATCGGGTCAGTACGAGCAGTACTTC. The rearrangement joins TRBV10-3 to TRBJ2-7; D is unresolved. Germline assignment: CDR1 ENHRY and CDR2 SYGVKD. The ends were cut back, 4 bases at V and 4 bases at J, with 11 bases in the middle. The CDR3 extends over 13 amino acids.